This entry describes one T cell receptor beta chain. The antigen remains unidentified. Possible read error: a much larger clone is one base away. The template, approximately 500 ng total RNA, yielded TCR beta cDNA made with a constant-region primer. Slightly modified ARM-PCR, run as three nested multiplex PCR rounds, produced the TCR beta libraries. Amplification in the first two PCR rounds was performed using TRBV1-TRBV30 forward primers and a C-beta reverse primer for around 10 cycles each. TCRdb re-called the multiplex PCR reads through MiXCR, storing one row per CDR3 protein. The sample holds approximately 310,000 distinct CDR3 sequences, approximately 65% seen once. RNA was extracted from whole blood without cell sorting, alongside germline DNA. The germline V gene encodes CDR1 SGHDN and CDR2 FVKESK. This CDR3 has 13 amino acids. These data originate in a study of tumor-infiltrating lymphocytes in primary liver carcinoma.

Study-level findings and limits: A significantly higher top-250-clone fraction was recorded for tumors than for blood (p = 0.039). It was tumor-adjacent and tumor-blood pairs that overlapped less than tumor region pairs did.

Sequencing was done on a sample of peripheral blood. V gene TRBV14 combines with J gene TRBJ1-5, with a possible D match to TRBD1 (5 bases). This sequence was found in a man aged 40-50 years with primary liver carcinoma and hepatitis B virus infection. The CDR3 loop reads CASSRGWDHPQHF. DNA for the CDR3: TGTGCCAGCAGCCGGGGGTGGGATCATCCCCAGCATTTT.